This T cell receptor beta chain was documented in a study of cytomegalovirus exposure and HLA in healthy donors. Whole-study context: HLA-typed donors were the source of about 85 million unique TCRs held in an early data release.

As concerns this clone: Its target is not known.

Study observations and caveats: What was likely a sequencing artifact was a cluster of highly shared sequence variants. Cytomegalovirus-associated TCR beta chains were listed, numbering 164.

PCR primers comprised 60 Vbeta and 13 Jbeta primers. The table came from immunoSEQ multiplex PCR; TCRdb's copy has only in-frame clones and leaves some out. The sample yields 190,000 or so clones, around 83% seen once. Although they were nominally healthy when sampled, donors likely had unrecorded immune exposures. Looked up from germline, CDR1 is MDHEN and CDR2 is SYDVKM. The CDR3 covers 13 residues. The germline V and J ends were trimmed by 5 bases and 2 bases, with 9 bases remaining between them. The origin of this receptor is a woman between 50 and 59 years old in good health and CMV-seropositive. The J gene is TRBJ1-2, the V gene TRBV28; D uncertain. Specimen: PBMCs. CDR3 sequence: CASSLAGNYGYTF. Written as DNA, the CDR3 is TGTGCCAGCAGTCTTGCAGGAAACTATGGCTACACCTTC.